This T cell receptor beta chain was recovered during a study of CD8 T cells in Susac syndrome (dated by TCRdb to the late 2010s). Regarding the research as a whole: The study used repertoire sequencing to test whether antigen drove CD8+ T cell activation and differentiation in Susac syndrome.

What the authors observed across the whole study: The number of individuals in the TCR sequencing and HLA analysis was recognized as being relatively small.

RNA was extracted using the RNeasy kit, and about 0.5 to 1 ug of the RNA was reverse transcribed with random hexamers. The immunoSEQ multiplex PCR assay, covering 54 Vbeta and 13 Jbeta segments, was used to amplify TCR beta CDR3 regions. PCR amplification bias was corrected by using a synthetic template baseline for primer optimization and computational correction. As for the original processing: Reads were annotated to V, D and J genes according to IMGT and were analyzed with immunoSEQ Analyzer, with only productive sequences retained. Clonality was computed as one minus Shannon entropy normalized by log2 of the number of productive unique sequences. Public and private clones were assessed among the 100 most prevalent clones of each patient and control. Susac-specific clones were defined as absent from healthy and MS cohorts, 850 to 1,300 published viral clones and other ImmuneACCESS disease sequences. TCRdb passed the public sequencing reads through fastp at Q25 and MiXCR, retaining productive beta sequences. Merged by CDR3 protein, the rows form single entries marked with the most common genes and DNA. TCRdb, not the authors, supplied the V and J calls. For this sample the table gives around 280,000 distinct CDR3 sequences, of which about 91% were detected only once. The ten largest clones capture 0.065% of the sample.

High-throughput TCR beta sequencing profiled peripheral blood CD8+ and CD4+ T cells from healthy donors, Susac syndrome patients and multiple sclerosis patients. Multiple sclerosis controls were treatment-naive patients with stable or active relapsing-remitting disease fulfilling revised McDonald criteria. CD8+ TEMRA cells were enriched by FACS, while bulk CD8+ and CD4+ T cells were purified by magnetic negative isolation. Blood was collected in EDTA tubes and processed within 24 hours, with PBMCs isolated through density gradient centrifugation. PBMCs destined for TCR sequencing were cryopreserved in liquid nitrogen and later thawed in a 37 °C water bath. Purity of sorted or isolated CD4+, CD8+ and CD8+ TEMRA cells was at least 90%. In regard to this clonotype: Its binding antigen is unknown. Base quality data are lacking; no much larger clone is found one base away.

The sequenced sample consisted of CD4+ T cells from PBMCs. The clonotype originates from a human donor with multiple sclerosis.

The CDR3 protein sequence reads: CASSLGVSGRSTDTQYF. Here is the DNA: TGTGCCAGCAGCTTAGGGGTTAGCGGGAGATCCACAGATACGCAGTATTTT. This sequence uses TRBV7-9 and TRBJ2-3, and TRBD2 matches 9 of the central bases. Taken from cysteine to phenylalanine, the CDR3 has 17 residues. Kept here is only the CDR3 DNA, which spans 51 bases and is read in frame from base 1. After removal of 1 base from V and 2 bases from J, the junction retains 7 bases not matched to a gene. CDR1 and CDR2 (SEHNR, FQNEAQ) derive from the germline V gene (reference sequence). Here the CDR3 is joined to the reference TRBV7-9 and TRBJ2-3 genes, and the full variable domain is: DTGVSQNPRHKITKRGQNVTFRCDPISEHNRLYWYRQTLGQGPEFLTYFQNEAQLEKSRLLSDRFSAERPKGSFSTLEIQRTEQGDSAMYLCASSLGVSGRSTDTQYFGPGTRLTVL.